A selection of T cell receptor beta chains follows, all from one sample in a study of a mutant IDH1 vaccine in newly diagnosed glioma. For these TCRs, the target antigens are not known. The protocol was immunoSEQ multiplex PCR, while the TCRdb copy is restricted to in-frame clones and leaves out a portion. The repertoire consists of some 50,000 clones, with 65% occurring once and the leading ten covering 4% to 5.5%. The starting material was peripheral blood mononuclear cells (PBMCs), obtained from a glioma patient whose treatment included an IDH1 peptide vaccine. The receptors originated from a middle-aged man with glioma. Some clones in this sample may be carry-over from other donors' samples. Each CDR3 is given with its conserved first and last residue. The D gene is left open where the match is weak.

d_call	v_call	j_call	cdr3_aa
-	TRBV6-4	TRBJ1-5	CASSVEQHQPQHF
-	TRBV7-2	TRBJ1-6	CASSFWQGGSPLHF
-	TRBV7-9	TRBJ1-4	CATRGEGEKLFF
-	TRBV29-1	TRBJ2-5	CSVVDGPFWETQYF
-	TRBV5-6	TRBJ2-7	CASSPSGLLAPYEQYF
TRBD2	TRBV13	TRBJ2-5	CASSLREGLETQYF
TRBD1	TRBV7-9	TRBJ1-1	CASSLVTGGYTEAFF
-	TRBV5-8	TRBJ1-1	CASSLGGPIDTEAFF
-	TRBV19	TRBJ2-2	CASRGMDTGELFF
TRBD1	TRBV5-1	TRBJ1-1	CASSPGTGNTEAFF
-	TRBV7-9	TRBJ2-3	CASSFYRDTQYF
-	TRBV7-2	TRBJ1-5	CASSHGGNQPQHF
-	TRBV6-1	TRBJ1-6	CASSDPGKSSGWGSPLHF
-	TRBV11-2	TRBJ1-1	CASSLAQNTEAFF
-	TRBV7-9	TRBJ2-5	CASSQVGGEETQYF
TRBD1	TRBV27	TRBJ2-3	CASSPGQGASDTQYF
-	TRBV29-1	TRBJ2-2	CSATNTQGRAGELFF
-	TRBV2	TRBJ1-3	CASSGPSGRLAGNTIYF
-	TRBV19	TRBJ1-1	CASSKGQPSTEAFF
TRBD2	TRBV5-4	TRBJ2-5	CASSEPGGVGETQYF
TRBD1	TRBV4-1	TRBJ1-2	CASSQETGILYGYTF
TRBD2	TRBV15	TRBJ2-7	CATSRARGSGGTYEQYF
TRBD1	TRBV6-4	TRBJ1-1	CASSRQGSAYTEAFF
-	TRBV19	TRBJ1-1	CARRLISEAFF
TRBD1	TRBV19	TRBJ1-2	CASSPRDRAGYTF
-	TRBV7-2	TRBJ2-3	CASSPGPGRDTQYF
-	TRBV29-1	TRBJ1-2	CSVDSPGARYGYTF
TRBD2	TRBV9	TRBJ2-5	CASSFRTSGGAGETQYF
-	TRBV7-7	TRBJ2-7	CASSLSRSYEQYF
-	TRBV5-8	TRBJ2-4	CASSFRGSAKNIQYF
-	TRBV23-1	TRBJ1-2	CASRLTRDYGYTF
TRBD1	TRBV6-1	TRBJ1-5	CASRSGQLNQPQHF
-	TRBV19	TRBJ2-6	CASSIGGLGARGANVLTF
-	TRBV9	TRBJ1-4	CASSAGTAGAYNEKLFF
TRBD1	TRBV7-9	TRBJ2-5	CASSPDRVQETQYF
-	TRBV27	TRBJ2-3	CASSRRVDTSTDTQYF
-	TRBV6-6	TRBJ2-6	CASSYSSSGGANVLTF
TRBD2	TRBV7-2	TRBJ2-3	CASSARGVGTQYF
TRBD1	TRBV2	TRBJ2-2	CASRSDRANTGELFF
-	TRBV2	TRBJ1-3	CASSDRIGSSSGNTIYF
-	TRBV15	TRBJ1-3	CATSREFSSGNTIYF
-	TRBV7-8	TRBJ1-1	CASSFFQGIQYTEAFF
-	TRBV5-1	TRBJ2-2	CASSLDQGGRTGELFF